This section outlines one TCR beta chain sequence together with its context. The antigen it binds to is not known. Base qualities are missing; no much larger clone stands one base away. Library preparation was by the immunoSEQ multiplex PCR assay. The multiplex PCR relied on a mix of 60 forward primers for TCR Vbeta segments and 13 reverse primers for TCR Jbeta segments. The CDR3 region of rearranged TCR beta genes was amplified from genomic DNA by a multiplex PCR assay. The Illumina HiSeq System was used to sequence the amplified TCR beta libraries as 87-base-pair reads. Concerning the study's data processing: A later analysis tallied approximately 87 million unique TCR beta chains across the 666 repertoires, and approximately 9.9 million of those chains were shared by two or more donors. A nearest-neighbor algorithm error-corrected the raw reads and collapsed the reads into unique sequences, merging closely related sequences to remove PCR and sequencing errors. To assign V, D and J gene segments, CDR3 sequences were aligned to IMGT reference sequences. Each retained sequence needed at least a six-nucleotide match to both a V gene segment and a J gene segment. Rearrangements were classified as productive when the CDR3 lacked stop codons and remained in frame with V and J, and all other rearrangements were classified as non-productive. Following IMGT convention, CDR3 was defined as the stretch from the second conserved V-encoded cysteine up to the conserved J-encoded phenylalanine. The earlier analysis of some 580 of the donors excluded any sequence lacking an unambiguous match to a single V gene segment. In an earlier analysis of 587 of the donors, V segments were called functional above 56.7% productive rearrangements and were called segregating when the between-donor standard deviation exceeded 5%. A statistical classification framework was built for diagnosing cytomegalovirus status from the catalog of TCR beta chain sequences. A later analysis assigned V and J genes by comparing TCR nucleotide sequences with IMGT/GENE-DB human TR gene sequences. In a later analysis, CDR3 sequences and most-parsimonious VDJ recombination scenarios were assigned using the TCRdist pipeline. In a later analysis, each TCR beta chain was defined by its CDR3 amino acid sequence together with its V-gene family, and reads without a unique V-gene family were excluded. As a way to deal with suspected cross-contamination and a sequencing artifact, a later analysis dropped 640 or so nucleotide sequences that were highly shared and had low generation probability. In a later analysis, a clonal expansion index for each public chain was calculated from normalized within-repertoire ranks of inferred template counts. In a later analysis, generation probabilities were computed using a VDJ recombination model fitted to out-of-frame rearrangements, and the results were checked against IGoR. In a later analysis, hypergeometric tests were used to score TCR-TCR, TCR-HLA and TCR-CMV co-occurrence, with a repertoire-size bias correction applied to TCR pairs. In a later analysis, false discovery rates were estimated by permuting HLA or CMV assignments 20 times. In a later analysis, co-occurring TCRs were grouped using DBSCAN, with TCRdist sequence similarity added in when clustering inside HLA-allele-positive subsets. Repertoires with fewer than 30,000 or more than 120,000 public chains, plus five repertoires with anomalous nucleotide sharing, were excluded from co-occurrence clustering. Held by TCRdb, this immuneACCESS table contains in-frame sequences only and omits some clones. Under half of the omission traces to an unresolved V gene where checked; the cause of the rest is unknown. For V, J and clone size, that table is used; D and trimming come from the DNA. This sample gives roughly 120,000 clones in total; roughly 70% of them show up just once. The top ten clones comprise around 8% of the sample.

The sample originates from a study of cytomegalovirus exposure and HLA in healthy donors (dated 2017 in TCRdb). Turning to the overall study: An earlier analysis of several hundred of the donors reported approximately 300 Gb of sequence data and around 100 million unique TCR beta sequences obtained from approximately 180 million T cells. Every discovery cohort repertoire had been produced on one sequencing platform. Of the roughly 400 genotyped donors, roughly 80% fell in the genetic ancestry cluster associated with self-reported Caucasian donors. A separate validation cohort of 100 to 150 different subjects was used in addition to the approximately 670-subject first cohort. The T cell repertoires of 670 or so subjects were profiled by immunosequencing and related to cytomegalovirus serostatus. In an earlier analysis of more than 550 of the donors, high-throughput TCR beta sequencing was used to judge whether each TCR beta V gene segment behaved as functional or pseudogenic. In a later genetic analysis, genome-wide SNP genotypes for about 55% of the roughly 700 donors were used, and that subset was treated as a discovery cohort. About 280 gigabases of sequencing data and 70 million to 95 million unique TCR sequences made up an early release that covered 640 HLA-typed donors. To study patterns of TCR occurrence, a later analysis re-analyzed previously published TCR beta repertoires from 550 to 800 donors and added high-resolution HLA genotyping. In the later analysis, no new phenotypic data were used to find candidate immune exposures; instead, reliance was placed on TCR beta sequences and their occurrence across donors. Because of strong linkage in the cohort, roughly five DR-DQ haplotypes were treated as single units for association and clustering. Typing coverage differed by locus: A, B, C, DRB1 and DQB1 were typed in about 629-640 donors, DQA1 in 522, DPA1 in around 580, and DPB1 in about 450. Donor age, sex, ethnicity and CMV serostatus were collected together with the repertoire data. The study was designed to test whether signatures of past pathogen exposure could be identified by cataloging public T cell receptors. On average, 235,054 unique TCR beta nucleotide sequences were sequenced per donor among a few hundred genotyped donors of the cohort, with approximately 18% of those sequences being non-productive. Both class I and class II loci were covered by HLA typing, at four-digit resolution. To predict cytomegalovirus infection status, the study combined high-throughput TCR immunosequencing, statistical association of individual TCRs with disease status, and machine learning.

The research as a whole found: Assigning TCR associations to individual alleles was difficult when HLA alleles, especially DR and DQ, strongly co-occurred. Linkage disequilibrium might explain the correlated functional status among segregating V segments, but an unknown experimental factor could not be excluded. Across donors, most TCR sequences were observed very rarely, whereas some public TCRs were present in many individuals. The only immune exposure information available for the cohort was CMV serostatus. In vitro tests confirmed that a few of the cytomegalovirus-associated TCR beta chains recognize cytomegalovirus antigens. Several of the top co-occurrence clusters appeared to be linked to parvovirus B19, influenza, CMV and Epstein-Barr virus, according to a later analysis. A later analysis found that most CMV-associated TCR beta chains appeared HLA-restricted, with HLA associations seemingly driven largely by CMV exposure. The earlier analysis of about 600 of the donors excluded roughly 17 rarely observed V segments, including chromosome 9 orphons, because counts were too low. This cohort had only TCR beta chains sequenced, and the lack of alpha or paired-chain data limited which features could be detected. The authors suggested that the approach could potentially be extended to other disease states and immunological phenotypes. In a later analysis, HLA-associated TCR beta chains were found to be more clonally expanded and to have lower generation probabilities than equally common non-associated chains. At a false discovery rate of 0.05, a later analysis linked 16,951 TCR beta sequences to specific HLA alleles. Sequencing depth was assumed to be roughly uniform across donors in the presence/absence analyses, though that assumption may not hold. Because the 87-base-pair reads could not distinguish some IMGT-functional V segments, including TRBV6-2 and TRBV6-3, those segments were excluded. V-gene and J-gene trimming of TCR beta chains was associated with a missense DCLRE1C variant in a later genetic analysis, and the association was replicated in an independent cohort. A cluster of highly shared sequence variants was judged likely to represent a technical artifact of the sequencing pipeline. A total of fewer than 200 TCR beta chains were listed by the study as associated with cytomegalovirus. A further reported finding was that TCR beta sequences accurately predicted the HLA-A and HLA-B alleles for most subjects in the first cohort. In a later analysis, TCR association rates were found to vary across HLA loci, with the most associated TCRs seen for DRB1 alleles and the fewest for HLA-C alleles. Because HLA typing was unavailable for some donors at each locus, only the typed subset was used in association tests. The classifier was reported to diagnose cytomegalovirus status with high specificity and sensitivity in both the original and validation cohorts. A later genetic analysis reported fewer N-insertions in productive TCRs among donors in an Asian-associated ancestry cluster than the roughly 650-donor mean. Broadly in line with IMGT annotations, most TCR beta V segments showed up in productive rearrangements about 90% or about 30% of the time in an earlier analysis of a few hundred of the donors.

The germline V gene specifies MGHRA as CDR1 and YSYEKL as CDR2. V is cut by 0 bases and J by 5 bases, and the space between the germline ends is 19 bases. The CDR3 sequence holds 18 residues, the cysteine and phenylalanine included. Just CDR3 DNA is preserved here, 54 bases in frame from base 1. The cohort was made up of hundreds of healthy bone marrow donors. Cohort members were all nominally healthy when sampled, although unrecorded immune exposures were likely present. The donor was CMV seronegative and belonged to the group of several hundred seronegative cohort members. Each donor provided a peripheral blood sample, and peripheral blood mononuclear cells were used for TCR beta sequencing. Genomic DNA was extracted from the blood cell samples with the Qiagen DNeasy Blood Extraction Kit.

The receptor was isolated from a man aged 35-49 years in good health and CMV-seronegative. Recombination connected TRBV4-1 to TRBJ2-2, and perhaps TRBD1 as D gene, on 6 matching bases. Sequenced sample: PBMCs. CDR3 region: CASSQDPPQGILTGELFF. The DNA is as follows: TGCGCCAGCAGCCAAGACCCCCCGCAGGGGATTTTGACCGGGGAGCTGTTTTTT.